The 8 T cell receptor beta chains below all came from one sample that was sequenced in a study of cytomegalovirus exposure and HLA in healthy donors. PCR was performed using 60 Vbeta and 13 Jbeta primers. Assay used: immunoSEQ multiplex PCR; TCRdb lists only in-frame clones, some missing. The repertoire consists of 200,000 to 250,000 clones, with about 75% occurring once and the leading ten covering around 2%. What was sequenced was PBMCs. The receptors here all came from a man aged 18-30 years in good health and CMV-seronegative.

V gene TRBV11-1 combines with J gene TRBJ2-3; 7 nucleotides match TRBD2. V was pared by 5 bases and J by 4 bases, with 9 bases of the junction left unmatched. Per germline, CDR1 SGHAT and CDR2 FQDESV (reference sequence). This CDR3 is 15 amino acids long. CDR3 region: CASSVLARSPDTQYF. The CDR3 coding sequence is TGTGCCAGCAGCGTACTAGCGAGGTCTCCAGATACGCAGTATTTT.

This clone was picked up one time. V gene TRBV5-1 combines with J gene TRBJ2-7, with a tentative D call TRBD2 (6 bases). The V gene's germline CDR1 is SGHRS and CDR2 YFSETQ. V was trimmed by 2 bases and J by 5 bases, leaving 14 bases between them. The CDR3 runs to 14 residues. The CDR3 region has the DNA TGCGCCAGCAGCTTCCGCGGGGAGGCGGACGAGCAGTACTTC. Its translation is CASSFRGEADEQYF.

This chain joins TRBV27 and TRBJ2-7; D gene ambiguous. V was trimmed by 3 bases and J by 2 bases, leaving 8 bases between them. The CDR3 totals 13 residues. Germline CDR1 MNHEY, CDR2 SMNVEV (reference sequence). Written as DNA, the CDR3 is TGTGCCAGCAGTTTCAGGCAGGCCTACGAGCAGTACTTC. It codes for CASSFRQAYEQYF.

The V gene is TRBV10-3, the J gene TRBJ2-7; 11 nucleotides line up with TRBD2. The germline V gene encodes CDR1 ENHRY and CDR2 SYGVKD. The CDR3 covers 23 residues. V lost 0 bases, J lost 4 bases, and 26 bases stayed unmatched. The DNA of the CDR3 is TGTGCCATCAGTGAGTCCGATACGACTAGCGGGATTAACCGCGGGGGTGCGTTTTACGAGCAGTACTTC. Translation gives CAISESDTTSGINRGGAFYEQYF.

In this sample, this clone turned up once. The J gene is TRBJ1-4, the V gene TRBV19, with 11 bases identical to TRBD1. CDR3 size: 17 residues. Per the germline V gene, CDR1 is LNHDA and CDR2 is SQIVND (reference sequence). Losses at the gene ends were 5 bases for V and 3 bases for J; bases not matched to a gene: 8. The CDR3 sequence: CASSDGQGAIPNEKLFF. The CDR3, as DNA: TGTGCCAGTAGTGACGGACAGGGGGCTATTCCTAATGAAAAACTGTTTTTT.

The chain carries TRBV5-6 and TRBJ1-1, with D perhaps TRBD1 (5 bases). V gave up 2 bases and J gave up 2 bases, with 10 bases separating them. The CDR3 has 14 residues. Germline loops: CDR1 SGHDT, CDR2 YYEEEE. CDR3 loop: CASSLSRGNTEAFF. The CDR3 DNA sequence: TGTGCCAGCAGCTTATCGCGGGGCAACACTGAAGCTTTCTTT.

The rearrangement links TRBV6-5 to TRBJ2-7; 9 positions agree with TRBD1. CDR1 is MNHEY and CDR2 is SVGAGI in the germline V gene. The length of the CDR3 is 13 residues. V was pared by 8 bases and J by 7 bases, with 9 bases of the junction left unmatched. CDR3 nucleotide sequence: TGTGCCAGCTCAAGGGACAGGGTGGGGGAGCAGTACTTC. Translation gives CASSRDRVGEQYF.

The chain couples TRBV19 to TRBJ2-2, with a possible D match to TRBD1 (5 bases). Trimming left V 2 bases short and J 6 bases short, with 7 bases between. Per the germline V gene, CDR1 is LNHDA and CDR2 is SQIVND (reference sequence). CDR3 length equals 13 residues. The chain's CDR3 is CASSIRGPGELFF. The CDR3, as DNA: TGTGCCAGTAGTATAAGGGGTCCCGGGGAGCTGTTTTTT. The whole variable domain, filled in from reference TRBV19 and TRBJ2-2, reads DGGITQSPKYLFRKEGQNVTLSCEQNLNHDAMYWYRQDPGQGLRLIYYSQIVNDFQKGDIAEGYSVSREKKESFPLTVTSAQKNPTAFYLCASSIRGPGELFFGEGSRLTVL.